The present T cell receptor beta chain was sequenced within a study of T cell responses to AZD1222 COVID-19 vaccine. TCRdb's table, derived via immunoSEQ multiplex PCR, lists solely in-frame clones and lacks some. The table records some 150,000 clones, 85% to 90% of them present only once. Second-dose schedules of about 4 or about 12 weeks were combined. The CDR3 loop spans 14 amino acids. Germline V CDR1 and CDR2: SEHNR, FQNEAQ (reference sequence). Trimming cost V 3 bases and J 4 bases, with 11 bases left between them. This TCR derives from an adult who received the AZD1222 COVID-19 vaccine. Material: peripheral blood, obtained 28 days after the second AZD1222 dose. The chain carries TRBV7-9 and TRBJ2-3; D possibly corresponds to TRBD2 (5 bases). This CDR3 is CASSFQDWADTQYF. The CDR3 nucleotides are TGTGCCAGCAGCTTCCAGGACTGGGCAGATACGCAGTATTTT.